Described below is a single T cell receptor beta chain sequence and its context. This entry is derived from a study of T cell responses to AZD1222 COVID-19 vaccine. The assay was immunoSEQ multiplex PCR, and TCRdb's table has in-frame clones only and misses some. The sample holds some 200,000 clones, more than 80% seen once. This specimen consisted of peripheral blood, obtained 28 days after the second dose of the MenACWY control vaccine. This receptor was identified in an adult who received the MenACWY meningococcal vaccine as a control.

The CDR3 coding sequence is TGCGCCAGCAGCTTGGCCGGAGCCTCCCTGAACACTGAAGCTTTCTTT. This gives the protein CASSLAGASLNTEAFF. The chain uses TRBV5-1 and TRBJ1-1, with D unresolved. The CDR3 sequence is 16 residues long. Germline CDR1 is SGHRS and CDR2 is YFSETQ. The V end was cut by 0 bases, the J end by 0 bases, with 12 bases between. Combining the CDR3 with reference TRBV5-1 and TRBJ1-1 gives the whole variable domain KAGVTQTPRYLIKTRGQQVTLSCSPISGHRSVSWYQQTPGQGLQFLFEYFSETQRNKGNFPGRFSGRQFSNSRSEMNVSTLELGDSALYLCASSLAGASLNTEAFFGQGTRLTVV.